These 14 T cell receptor beta chains came from one sample sequenced in a study of blood T cell repertoires in COVID-19. The method was immunoSEQ multiplex PCR; TCRdb's version includes in-frame clones alone and lacks a portion of them. Here the sample spans about 61,000 clones, around nine tenths being singletons. The sequenced sample was peripheral blood. The receptors come from a woman in her forties or fifties with active or convalescent COVID-19.

This chain joins TRBV2 and TRBJ2-2; D remains unclear. The V end was cut by 9 bases, the J end by 5 bases, with 10 bases between. Looked up from germline, CDR1 is SNHLY and CDR2 is FYNNEI. This CDR3 is built from 12 residues. CDR3 region: CASTGMTGELFF. The CDR3 DNA reads as TGTGCCAGTACCGGTATGACCGGGGAGCTGTTTTTT.

The chain uses TRBV9 and TRBJ2-2, with 9 bases identical to TRBD2. Germline loops: CDR1 SGDLS, CDR2 YYNGEE. J gave up 3 bases and V 3 bases, and 6 bases lay outside the gene matches. This CDR3 has 16 amino acids. CDR3 nucleotides: TGTGCCAGCAGCGGCGGGCTAGCGGGATACACCGGGGAGCTGTTTTTT. Translating it yields CASSGGLAGYTGELFF.

This clone occurred a few times. This chain uses TRBV14 with TRBJ2-1; 7 positions agree with TRBD1. The CDR3 loop spans 14 amino acids. The germline V gene has CDR1 SGHDN and CDR2 FVKESK. Trimming took 4 bases from V and 2 from J; bases not matched to a gene: 2. CDR3 nucleotide sequence: TGTGCCAGCAGCCCCGGACAGGCCTACAATGAGCAGTTCTTC. Translated: CASSPGQAYNEQFF.

The CDR3 here is CASRPTFAAADYNEQFF. The DNA for the CDR3 is TGTGCCAGCAGACCTACCTTCGCAGCAGCGGATTACAATGAGCAGTTCTTC. The chain carries TRBV27 and TRBJ2-1, with D possibly TRBD2 on 5 matching bases. CDR1 is MNHEY, CDR2 SMNVEV, per germline (reference sequence). The CDR3 has 17 residues. Between the trimmed V and J ends, which lost 6 bases and 4 bases, there was a span of 22 bases.

This chain joins TRBV28 and TRBJ1-1, with D unclear. Between the trimmed V and J ends, which lost 7 bases and 5 bases, there was a span of 8 bases. Germline assignment: CDR1 MDHEN and CDR2 SYDVKM. This CDR3 is built from 11 residues. Here the CDR3 DNA reads TGTGCCAGCATGAGGGTAACTGAAGCTTTCTTT. Amino acid sequence: CASMRVTEAFF.

This chain uses TRBV2 with TRBJ2-7; D ambiguous. Trimming left V 0 bases short and J 6 bases short, with 6 bases between. The CDR3 totals 12 residues. CDR1 is SNHLY, CDR2 FYNNEI, per germline. The CDR3 protein is CASSEARFEQYF. CDR3 nucleotide sequence: TGTGCCAGCAGTGAAGCGCGATTCGAGCAGTACTTC.

The V call is TRBV5-1, the J call TRBJ2-2; unclear D gene. Germline loops: CDR1 SGHRS, CDR2 YFSETQ. V lost 0 bases to trimming and J lost 1 base, with 7 bases between them. The CDR3 covers 15 residues. For the CDR3, the DNA is TGCGCCAGCAGCTTGGGATCGGGGAACACCGGGGAGCTGTTTTTT. Protein: CASSLGSGNTGELFF.

This clone turned up a few times. CDR3 DNA sequence: TGTGCTAGTGGAAGGGACAGCCACACAGATACGCAGTATTTT. Its protein is CASGRDSHTDTQYF. V usage is TRBV12-5 and J usage is TRBJ2-3, with TRBD1 identical over 7 bases. The CDR3 covers 14 residues. Unmatched junction bases numbered 5, after V lost 6 bases and J lost 2 bases. Per the germline V gene, CDR1 is LGHNT and CDR2 is FRNRAP.

The chain employs TRBV3-1 (or the pseudogene TRBV3-2) and TRBJ2-4, with 11 bases matching TRBD2. CDR1 is LGHDT and CDR2 is YNNKEL in the germline V gene (reference sequence). The CDR3 is 17 residues long. With 1 base clipped from V and 4 bases from J, the junction kept 6 bases outside the gene matches. CDR3 amino acids: CASSQVIAGGPKNIQYF. The CDR3, as DNA: TGTGCCAGCAGCCAAGTTATAGCGGGAGGGCCTAAAAACATTCAGTACTTC.

V is TRBV9 and J is TRBJ2-1; 11 bases are a match to TRBD2. V was clipped by 4 bases and J by 7 bases; unmatched bases: 7. CDR1 SGDLS and CDR2 YYNGEE come from the germline V gene. The CDR3 covers 15 residues. The DNA for the CDR3 is TGTGCCAGCAGCTTAGGGACTAGCGGTTTGAATGAGCAGTTCTTC. This codes for CASSLGTSGLNEQFF. Full variable domain (outside the CDR3, taken from reference TRBV9 and TRBJ2-1): DSGVTQTPKHLITATGQRVTLRCSPRSGDLSVYWYQQSLDQGLQFLIQYYNGEERAKGNILERFSAQQFPDLHSELNLSSLELGDSALYFCASSLGTSGLNEQFFGPGTRLTVL.

The chain is built from TRBV3-1 (or the pseudogene TRBV3-2) and TRBJ1-5; D not resolved. The V end lost 2 bases, the J end lost 0 bases, and 5 bases lay between the germline ends. The CDR3 is made up of 14 amino acids. The V gene's germline CDR1 is LGHDT and CDR2 YNNKEL (reference sequence). The CDR3 region is CASSQTLSNQPQHF. In DNA, the CDR3 is TGTGCCAGCAGCCAAACTCTTAGCAATCAGCCCCAGCATTTT.

V is TRBV10-3 and J is TRBJ1-1; 7 bases are a match to TRBD1. The CDR3 spans 13 residues. After removal of 6 bases from V and 4 bases from J, the junction contained 5 bases not matched to a gene. Looked up from germline, CDR1 is ENHRY and CDR2 is SYGVKD. The CDR3 nucleotides are TGTGCCATCAGCCCAGGGGGTGTCACTGAAGCTTTCTTT. Translation: CAISPGGVTEAFF.

This CDR3 is CASSLWGGTMNTEAFF. Written as DNA, the CDR3 is TGTGCCAGCAGTCTGTGGGGGGGAACCATGAACACTGAAGCTTTCTTT. The chain is built from TRBV27 and TRBJ1-1, with a tentative D call TRBD1 (5 bases). Germline loops: CDR1 MNHEY, CDR2 SMNVEV (reference sequence). CDR3 size: 16 residues. V lost 5 bases and J lost 0, with 16 bases in between.

The CDR3 sequence: CASSPGLAETQYF. CDR3 nucleotide sequence: TGTGCCAGCAGCCCAGGACTAGCGGAGACCCAGTACTTC. This chain joins TRBV4-2 and TRBJ2-5; 9 nucleotides align to TRBD2. CDR1 is LGHNA, CDR2 YNFKEQ, per germline. The CDR3 extends over 13 amino acids. V lost 4 bases to trimming and J lost 5 bases; unmatched junction nucleotides: 2.